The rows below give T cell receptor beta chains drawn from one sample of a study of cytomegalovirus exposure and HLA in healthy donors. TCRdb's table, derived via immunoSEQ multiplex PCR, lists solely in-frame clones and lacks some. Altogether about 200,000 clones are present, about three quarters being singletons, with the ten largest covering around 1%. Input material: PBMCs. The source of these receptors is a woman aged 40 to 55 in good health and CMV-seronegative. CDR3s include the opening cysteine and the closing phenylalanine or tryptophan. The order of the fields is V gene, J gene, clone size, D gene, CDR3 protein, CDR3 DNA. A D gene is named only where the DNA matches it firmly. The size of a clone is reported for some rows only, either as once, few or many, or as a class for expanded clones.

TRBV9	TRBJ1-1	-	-	CASSDPGQNTEAFF	TGTGCCAGCAGCGACCCGGGACAGAACACTGAAGCTTTCTTT
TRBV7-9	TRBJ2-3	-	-	CASSLSSTLDTQYF	TGTGCCAGCAGCTTAAGCTCGACTCTCGATACGCAGTATTTT
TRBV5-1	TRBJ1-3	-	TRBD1	CASSETGATGNTIYF	TGCGCCAGCAGCGAAACAGGGGCTACTGGAAACACCATATATTTT
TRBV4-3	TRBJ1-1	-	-	CASSQGLGGAFF	TGCGCCAGCAGCCAAGGTTTAGGGGGAGCTTTCTTT
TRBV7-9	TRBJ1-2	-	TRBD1	CSSSYVRDSYGYTF	TGTTCCAGCAGTTACGTCCGGGACAGCTATGGCTACACCTTC
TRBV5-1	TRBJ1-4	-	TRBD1	CASSLVQGAGEKLFF	TGCGCCAGCAGCTTGGTACAGGGGGCAGGGGAAAAACTGTTTTTT
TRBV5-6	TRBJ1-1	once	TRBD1	CASRADRGSMNTEAFF	TGTGCCAGCAGGGCCGACAGGGGAAGCATGAACACTGAAGCTTTCTTT
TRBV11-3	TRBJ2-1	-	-	CASSPWDFDNEQFF	TGTGCCAGCAGCCCCTGGGACTTTGACAATGAGCAGTTCTTC
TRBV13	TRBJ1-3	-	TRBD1	CASSLASGGSGNTIYF	TGTGCCAGCAGCTTAGCGTCAGGGGGCTCTGGAAACACCATATATTTT
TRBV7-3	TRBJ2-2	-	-	CASSRGANTGELFF	TGTGCCAGCAGCCGCGGAGCGAACACCGGGGAGCTGTTTTTT
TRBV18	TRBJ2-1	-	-	CASSSSQASSYNEQFF	TGTGCCAGCTCATCGAGCCAGGCAAGCTCCTACAATGAGCAGTTCTTC
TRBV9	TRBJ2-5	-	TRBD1	CASSVGSGQGAETQYF	TGTGCCAGCAGCGTAGGGTCTGGACAGGGGGCCGAGACCCAGTACTTC
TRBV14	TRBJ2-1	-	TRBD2	CASSQDVAGGTYNEQFF	TGTGCCAGCAGCCAAGATGTGGCGGGAGGGACCTACAATGAGCAGTTCTTC
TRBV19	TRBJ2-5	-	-	CASSIADRETQYF	TGTGCCAGTAGTATAGCTGACAGAGAGACCCAGTACTTC
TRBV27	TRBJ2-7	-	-	CASSSQGRNYEQYF	TGTGCCAGCAGTTCCCAGGGCAGGAACTACGAGCAGTACTTC